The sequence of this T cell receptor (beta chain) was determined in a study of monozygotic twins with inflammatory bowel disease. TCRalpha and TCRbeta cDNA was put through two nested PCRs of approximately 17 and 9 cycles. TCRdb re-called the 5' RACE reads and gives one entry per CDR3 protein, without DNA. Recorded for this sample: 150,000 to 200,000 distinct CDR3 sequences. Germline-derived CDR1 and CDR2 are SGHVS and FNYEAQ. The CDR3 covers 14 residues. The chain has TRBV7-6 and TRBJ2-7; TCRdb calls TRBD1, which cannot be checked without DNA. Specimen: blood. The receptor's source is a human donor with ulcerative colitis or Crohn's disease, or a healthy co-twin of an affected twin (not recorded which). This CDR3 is CASSLTGGSYEQYF.